The 4 T cell receptor beta chains presented below share a single source sample, sequenced in a study of identical twins. TCRdb passed the 5' RACE reads through MiXCR, listing each CDR3 protein once. The table lists about 900,000 distinct CDR3 sequences, 9% to 15% of them singletons. These same records also appear under a second study, on yellow fever vaccine responses in identical twins.

Sequencing was performed on PBMCs. These receptors originate from a woman between 18 and 29 years old in good health.

The chain has TRBV3-1 and TRBJ2-2; maybe TRBD1 (6 bases). Trimming shortened V by 3 bases and J by 5 bases, and 7 bases separated the two germline ends. Germline CDR1 is LGHDT and CDR2 is YNNKEL (reference sequence). The length of the CDR3 is 13 residues. Written as DNA, the CDR3 is TGTGCCAGCAGCCACAGGGGTACCGGGGAGCTGTTTTTT. Its protein product is CASSHRGTGELFF.

This clonotype occurred a few times. The V gene is TRBV11-3, the J gene TRBJ1-2; D not certain. V gave up 6 bases and J gave up 4 bases, with 21 bases separating them. Per the germline V gene, CDR1 is SGHNT and CDR2 is YENEEA. The CDR3 is 16 amino acids. Here the CDR3 DNA reads TGTGCCAGCAGTTCTCAGGACTCCAAGCTTATCTATGGCTACACCTTC. Translation: CASSSQDSKLIYGYTF.

At least ten counts were recorded for this clonotype. This sequence joins TRBV12-3 or TRBV12-4 and TRBJ2-2; D gene ambiguous. V was pared by 8 bases and J by 1 base, with 8 bases between. The CDR3 length is 13 residues. CDR3 bases: TGTGCCAGCGTAGTGGGGAACACCGGGGAGCTGTTTTTT. It codes for CASVVGNTGELFF.

The table lists this clonotype with a few counts. V gene TRBV28 combines with J gene TRBJ1-5; TRBD1 might be the D (5 bases). The CDR3 has 15 residues. The germline gives CDR1 MDHEN, CDR2 SYDVKM. The germline V and J ends were trimmed by 6 bases and 5 bases, with 17 bases remaining between them. The CDR3 loop reads CASRPWGLGDQPQHF. In DNA form, the CDR3 reads TGTGCCAGCAGGCCTTGGGGTTTAGGGGATCAGCCCCAGCATTTT.